This TCR beta chain emerged from a study of blood T cell repertoires in COVID-19 (dated by TCRdb to the early 2020s). With regard to the full study: The collaborator samples originated in the United States, Italy and Spain and spanned the acute and convalescent phases of COVID-19. The repertoires were made available in a free public database intended to serve as a resource for research on the immune response to SARS-CoV-2. Where available, HLA class I and class II types were taken from metadata supplied by the sample provider and were not determined by assay-based typing. Samples were obtained from the ongoing ImmuneRACE study (first 160 participants) and from about 1,300 subjects provided by 6 global collaborators. Nearly every sample came with metadata listing a de-identified subject ID, COVID-19 status, age in years and sex. The dataset comprised deeply sampled blood TCRbeta repertoires from subjects exposed to, actively infected with, or recovered from COVID-19. The prospective study material was composed of cDNA or gDNA derived from T cells, B-cell-depleted T cells, or PBMCs.

For this clone: Its target antigen remains unknown. One base away there is no much larger clone; base qualities are not given.

Study-wide conclusions, independent of this receptor: Clinical and demographic metadata were provided uncurated, with the amount varying by source and participant.

Inclusive of the bounding cysteine and phenylalanine, the CDR3 is 17 residues long. The only DNA kept is the CDR3, 51 bases in frame from the first base. Trimming at the junction amounts to 2 bases on V and 5 bases on J, and the germline ends lie 21 bases apart. For CDR1 and CDR2, the germline V gene (reference sequence) lists LNHDA and SQIVND. TCRbeta CDR3 regions were amplified from genomic DNA using the immunoSEQ Assay, a bias-controlled multiplex PCR. In the authors' own workflow: Within the assay, amplification of reference gene primers was used to estimate how many nucleated cells each sample contained. To quantify the absolute abundance of each unique TCRbeta CDR3 rearrangement, sequence reads were collapsed and filtered. For each sample, productive Simpson clonality was calculated as the square root of Simpson's diversity index across productive rearrangements. TCRdb provides this immuneACCESS table in a form limited to in-frame rearrangements. Some clones are lacking; in checked studies, under half of them reflect an unresolved V gene, and why the rest are absent is not known. V and J calls plus clone size are reproduced from that table; the DNA served to infer D and trimming. This sample is represented by a few hundred thousand clones; approximately 89% of them were singletons. In total, the top ten clones hold roughly 12% of the sample.

One collaborating source in Seattle enrolled patients during active infection and followed them longitudinally through the course of disease. The collaborating institutions used their own protocols to collect whole blood in K2EDTA tubes. For TCRbeta analysis, collaborators shipped samples as frozen whole blood, isolated PBMCs, or DNA extracted from either of those sample types. This TCR was sampled from a woman in her 50s with COVID-19, enrolled during active disease. The sample comprised peripheral blood. The sequence is built from TRBV19 and TRBJ1-1; confidence is insufficient to name the D gene. The sequence in DNA is TGTGCCAGTAGTATAATAAGTGGAGGGCCTGGAGGGACTGAAGCTTTCTTT. The encoded protein is CASSIISGGPGGTEAFF.